Described below is a single TCR beta chain sequence and its context. There is no known antigen for this receptor. No base qualities exist here, and no much larger clone lies one base off it. Trimming accounts for 4 bases at V and 3 bases at J, while the number of junction bases matched to no gene is 7. As encoded in the germline V gene (reference sequence), CDR1 is SGHNT while CDR2 is YYREEE. Measured from the cysteine to the phenylalanine, the CDR3 is 15 residues long. Only the CDR3 DNA is retained, 45 bases long and in frame from the first base. For sequencing of the TCRbeta CDR3 region, genomic DNA was extracted from the sorted cells. TCRbeta CDR3 regions were sequenced using the immunoSEQ Assay. TCRdb's version of the immuneACCESS table is confined to in-frame rearrangements and falls short of the full clone set. An unresolved V gene accounts for under half of the shortfall where checked; the remainder is of unknown origin. The sample data list fewer than 100,000 clones, and around 88% of these were observed just once. The ten largest clones add up to roughly 0.52% of the sample.

This record comes from a study of OX40 agonist ivuxolimab in advanced cancers. The study in broad terms: Ivuxolimab, which targeted the costimulatory receptor OX40 (CD134), was an agonistic, fully human IgG2 monoclonal antibody. Patients were allowed to have had prior anti-PD-1, anti-PD-L1 or anti-CTLA-4 therapy, and 40% to 45% of the dose-escalation patients had previously received checkpoint inhibitors. The paper covers the monotherapy dose-escalation part of the phase I ivuxolimab trial, which included N = 52 patients. Partial responses were achieved by three dose-escalation patients, of whom one had hepatocellular carcinoma and two had cutaneous melanoma. The dose-escalation cohort was 82.7% male with a mean age of about 60 years, ranging from about 23 to 85. Among the roughly 52 dose-escalation patients, about 20 had hepatocellular carcinoma, 15 or so melanoma, 9 renal cell carcinoma and 9 head and neck cancer. The purpose of peripheral TCRbeta sequencing was to test whether ivuxolimab changed TCR sequence diversity and led to clonal T-cell expansion. Intravenous ivuxolimab was administered to patients every 2 weeks at six dose levels: 0.01, 0.1, 0.3, 1.5, 3 and 10 mg/kg.

Summary of the overall study and its limitations: Low levels of normalized T-cell clonal expansion were also seen in some patients who did not respond. In the 0.1-3.0 mg/kg groups, partial responders were among the patients with the lowest normalized peripheral clonal expansion, particularly in CD8+ T cells. At doses of 0.1 to 3.0 mg/kg, clonal expansion of both CD4+ and CD8+ T cells in blood was seen between baseline and week 6. Which antigens the clonally expanded peripheral T cells were specific for was not determined. After ivuxolimab, expanded clones were on average more numerous among CD8+ T cells than among CD4+ T cells.

Patients with autoimmune disease history or receiving systemic immunosuppression were excluded from the trial. In every dose cohort, peripheral blood was drawn for TCR sequencing at baseline, cycle 4 day 1, and cycle 7 day 1. Samples were obtained from an open-label, multicenter, first-in-human phase I dose-escalation trial of ivuxolimab. Adults with locally advanced or metastatic head and neck squamous cell, hepatocellular, melanoma or renal cell carcinoma were enrolled in the trial. CD4+ and CD8+ T cells were sorted separately from peripheral blood before TCR sequencing. This TCR was sampled from an adult with an advanced solid tumor such as melanoma, head and neck, liver or kidney cancer. Sample: CD4+ or CD8+ T cells sorted from blood, taken in a trial of the OX40 agonist ivuxolimab. The chain is encoded by TRBV5-4 joined to TRBJ2-1, with 7 bases aligning to TRBD1. The CDR3 sequence is CASSLGQPLYNEQFF. The DNA sequence is as follows: TGTGCCAGCAGCCTGGGACAGCCTCTCTACAATGAGCAGTTCTTC. The variable domain in full, with residues beyond the CDR3 obtained from the reference TRBV5-4 and TRBJ2-1 genes, is ETGVTQSPTHLIKTRGQQVTLRCSSQSGHNTVSWYQQALGQGPQFIFQYYREEENGRGNFPPRFSGLQFPNYSSELNVNALELDDSALYLCASSLGQPLYNEQFFGPGTRLTVL.